These T cell receptor beta chains were read from a single sample in a study of regulatory T cells in long-lasting Graves disease. TCRdb passed the multiplex PCR reads through MiXCR, listing each CDR3 protein once. This table has roughly 510,000 distinct CDR3 sequences, 16% appearing once. The sample also formed part of further work on T cells in Graves' hyperthyroidism and ophthalmopathy.

The sequenced sample was peripheral blood mononuclear cells (PBMCs), obtained at new diagnosis, from a patient treated with antithyroid drugs. Receptors were obtained from a man in his late teens or twenties with Graves disease. The CDR3 runs from the conserved cysteine through the conserved F or W. Each record gives: D gene, V gene, CDR3 length, clone size, J gene, CDR3 DNA, CDR3 protein. D genes are given only for firm matches. A row's size may be missing; if present it is once, few, many or a size class.

D: -
V: TRBV6-1
length: 13
size: -
J: TRBJ1-1
DNA: TGTGCCAGCAGGCAAGGGCCACATGGGGCTGCTTTCTTT
CDR3: CASRQGPHGAAFF

D: TRBD1
V: TRBV9
length: 14
size: many
J: TRBJ2-5
DNA: TGTGCCAGTAACCAAGCAGGGGGCCGGGAGACCCAGTACTTC
CDR3: CASNQAGGRETQYF

D: -
V: TRBV7-9
length: 16
size: many
J: TRBJ2-7
DNA: TGTGCCAGCAGGAACCGTGACGGACCATACAGTTACGAGCAGTACTTC
CDR3: CASRNRDGPYSYEQYF

D: TRBD1
V: TRBV27
length: 15
size: few
J: TRBJ2-7
DNA: TGTGCCAGCAGTTTATTGGGACAGGGGATACACGAGCAGTACTTC
CDR3: CASSLLGQGIHEQYF

D: -
V: TRBV6-1
length: 15
size: -
J: TRBJ1-5
DNA: TGTGCCAGCAGTGAACCTACATGGGGCAATCAGCCCCAGCATTTT
CDR3: CASSEPTWGNQPQHF

D: TRBD2
V: TRBV13
length: 17
size: many
J: TRBJ2-1
DNA: TGTGCCAGCAGCTTTTGGGCGCGGGAGGGCCAATTCAATGAGCAGTTCTTC
CDR3: CASSFWAREGQFNEQFF

D: -
V: TRBV30
length: 14
size: many
J: TRBJ1-1
DNA: TGTGCCTGGAGGGGGGGACGCGGGCGAACTGAAGCTTTCTTT
CDR3: CAWRGGRGRTEAFF

D: -
V: TRBV7-7
length: 15
size: many
J: TRBJ2-1
DNA: TGTGCTAGCAGCCGGACAGCTAATTACTACAATGAGCAGTTCTTC
CDR3: CASSRTANYYNEQFF

D: -
V: TRBV20-1
length: 13
size: -
J: TRBJ2-6
DNA: TGCAGTGCCCTACGCTCTGGGGCCAACGTCCTGACTTTC
CDR3: CSALRSGANVLTF

D: TRBD1
V: TRBV29-1
length: 13
size: many
J: TRBJ1-1
DNA: TGCAGCGTCCAAATCCAGGGGGAAGGTGAAGCTTTCTTT
CDR3: CSVQIQGEGEAFF

D: TRBD2
V: TRBV2
length: 15
size: many
J: TRBJ2-2
DNA: TGTGCCACCCGCAGCGCTAGCGGGTTCACCGGGGAGCTGTTTTTT
CDR3: CATRSASGFTGELFF

D: TRBD2
V: TRBV7-8
length: 16
size: -
J: TRBJ2-1
DNA: TGTGCCAGCAGCCCGCTTTTTAGCGGGAGATCCAATGAGCAGTTCTTC
CDR3: CASSPLFSGRSNEQFF

D: TRBD2
V: TRBV9
length: 17
size: many
J: TRBJ2-1
DNA: TGTGCCAGCAGCGTAGATTCAGGCGGGAGCTCCTACAATGAGCAGTTCTTC
CDR3: CASSVDSGGSSYNEQFF

D: -
V: TRBV11-2
length: 14
size: -
J: TRBJ2-3
DNA: TGTGCCAGCAGCCAAGTCCTTTTTGCAGATACGCAGTATTTT
CDR3: CASSQVLFADTQYF

D: -
V: TRBV5-5
length: 16
size: many
J: TRBJ2-3
DNA: TGTGCCAGCAGCCCCGCGGGGGCAGGTCGGACAGATACGCAGTATTTT
CDR3: CASSPAGAGRTDTQYF

D: -
V: TRBV18
length: 16
size: -
J: TRBJ1-3
DNA: TGTGCCAGCTCACCACCGGACGGGGGTTTTGGAAACACCATATATTTT
CDR3: CASSPPDGGFGNTIYF

D: -
V: TRBV27
length: 14
size: many
J: TRBJ2-7
DNA: TGTGCCAGCAGCCCCCGGGTCGGGGCGGGTGAGCAGTACTTC
CDR3: CASSPRVGAGEQYF

D: -
V: TRBV18
length: 14
size: many
J: TRBJ2-5
DNA: TGTGCCAGCTCACCGGCCAGGGAATCAGAGACCCAGTACTTC
CDR3: CASSPARESETQYF

D: TRBD2
V: TRBV28
length: 16
size: many
J: TRBJ2-7
DNA: TGTGCCAGCAGTTTAATAGTAGCGGGAGGGACATACGAGCAGTACTTC
CDR3: CASSLIVAGGTYEQYF

D: -
V: TRBV6-1
length: 16
size: many
J: TRBJ1-3
DNA: TGTGCCAGCAGTGGGGGAGTCGCCGGGGATAGAAACACCATATATTTT
CDR3: CASSGGVAGDRNTIYF

D: TRBD2
V: TRBV12-5
length: 16
size: many
J: TRBJ2-1
DNA: TGTGCTAGTGGTCCCCTTTTAGCGGGTATTAACAATGAGCAGTTCTTC
CDR3: CASGPLLAGINNEQFF

D: -
V: TRBV6-5
length: 14
size: -
J: TRBJ1-5
DNA: TGTGCCAGCAGTTACCGGGACGCTAATCAGCCCCAGCATTTT
CDR3: CASSYRDANQPQHF

D: -
V: TRBV2
length: 14
size: many
J: TRBJ1-2
DNA: TGTGCCAGCAGTGCGGGCAGAACTAACTATGGCTACACCTTC
CDR3: CASSAGRTNYGYTF

D: TRBD2
V: TRBV7-9
length: 15
size: many
J: TRBJ2-3
DNA: TGTGCCAGCAGCTTTGCTAGCGGGAGCACAGATACGCAGTATTTT
CDR3: CASSFASGSTDTQYF

D: TRBD1
V: TRBV27
length: 17
size: -
J: TRBJ2-3
DNA: TGTGCCAGCAGTTTATTCTCGGGACAGGGGACCGCAGATACGCAGTATTTT
CDR3: CASSLFSGQGTADTQYF

D: -
V: TRBV20-1
length: 13
size: few
J: TRBJ1-1
DNA: TGCAGTGCGGAATATCCCCCGCGTGCCGGGGCTTTCTTT
CDR3: CSAEYPPRAGAFF

D: -
V: TRBV13
length: 15
size: many
J: TRBJ2-1
DNA: TGTGCCAGCAGCTTATTTGGCCGAAGAGTGAATGAGCAGTTCTTC
CDR3: CASSLFGRRVNEQFF

D: TRBD2
V: TRBV4-2
length: 14
size: -
J: TRBJ2-1
DNA: TGTGCCAGCGGGTCCAGCGGGAGTGGGAATGAGCAGTTCTTC
CDR3: CASGSSGSGNEQFF

D: TRBD1
V: TRBV25-1
length: 12
size: few
J: TRBJ1-6
DNA: TGTGCCACTCGGACAGGCGATTCACCCCTCCACTTT
CDR3: CATRTGDSPLHF

D: -
V: TRBV3-1
length: 17
size: many
J: TRBJ2-1
DNA: TGTGCCAGCAGCCAAGTTATCGGACTAACCCACTACAATGAGCAGTTCTTC
CDR3: CASSQVIGLTHYNEQFF

D: -
V: TRBV12-3/TRBV12-4
length: 14
size: many
J: TRBJ1-5
DNA: TGTGCCAGCAGCCACAGGGTTTTGAGTCAGCCCCAGCATTTT
CDR3: CASSHRVLSQPQHF

D: TRBD1
V: TRBV5-1
length: 16
size: -
J: TRBJ2-7
DNA: TGCGCCAGCAGCCCGGGACAGGGGGCCCTTGGCTACGAGCAGTACTTC
CDR3: CASSPGQGALGYEQYF

D: TRBD2
V: TRBV18
length: 16
size: -
J: TRBJ2-5
DNA: TGTGCCAGCTCACCAGGAAGCGGGAGGTACCAAGAGACCCAGTACTTC
CDR3: CASSPGSGRYQETQYF

D: -
V: TRBV27
length: 14
size: few
J: TRBJ2-7
DNA: TGTGCCAGCAGTTTATATGGAGACTCCTACGAGCAGTACTTC
CDR3: CASSLYGDSYEQYF

D: TRBD2
V: TRBV2
length: 17
size: many
J: TRBJ2-1
DNA: TGTGCCAGCAGCCCGGTGGAAAGCGGGACCTCCTACAATGAGCAGTTCTTC
CDR3: CASSPVESGTSYNEQFF

D: -
V: TRBV12-3/TRBV12-4
length: 13
size: many
J: TRBJ2-7
DNA: TGTGCCAGCAGTTTATCCGGGGGACATGAGCAGTACTTC
CDR3: CASSLSGGHEQYF

D: -
V: TRBV12-3/TRBV12-4
length: 12
size: -
J: TRBJ2-2
DNA: TGTGCCAGCAGAACGGGTGGCGGGGAGCTGTTTTTT
CDR3: CASRTGGGELFF

D: -
V: TRBV5-1
length: 15
size: -
J: TRBJ2-7
DNA: TGCGCCAGCAGCCCGAATTCGGCCTTTACCTACGAGCAGTACTTC
CDR3: CASSPNSAFTYEQYF

D: TRBD2
V: TRBV7-9
length: 19
size: few
J: TRBJ2-7
DNA: TGTGCCAGCAGCTTAGCGGGACTAGCGGGAGGGCCAGGCTCCTACGAGCAGTACTTC
CDR3: CASSLAGLAGGPGSYEQYF

D: -
V: TRBV28
length: 14
size: -
J: TRBJ1-4
DNA: TGTGCCAGCAGTGGGTGGCACGTTAATGAAAAACTGTTTTTT
CDR3: CASSGWHVNEKLFF

D: TRBD2
V: TRBV20-1
length: 15
size: -
J: TRBJ2-5
DNA: TGCAGTGCTGTCGAGACTAGCGGAGTTCTGGAGACCCAGTACTTC
CDR3: CSAVETSGVLETQYF

D: TRBD1
V: TRBV20-1
length: 14
size: -
J: TRBJ2-3
DNA: TGCAGTGCTAGCGGGACAGGGATCACAGATACGCAGTATTTT
CDR3: CSASGTGITDTQYF

D: TRBD1
V: TRBV19
length: 14
size: -
J: TRBJ2-7
DNA: TGTGCCAGTAGCGCGGGACAGGGGGACTACGAGCAGTACTTC
CDR3: CASSAGQGDYEQYF

D: -
V: TRBV12-3/TRBV12-4
length: 12
size: -
J: TRBJ1-5
DNA: TGTGCCAGCGGCACCAGGCTTCTGGCCCAGCATTTT
CDR3: CASGTRLLAQHF

D: -
V: TRBV4-2
length: 14
size: -
J: TRBJ2-1
DNA: TGTGCCAGCAGCCAAGATATCACTAGCTCCGAGCAGTTCTTC
CDR3: CASSQDITSSEQFF

D: TRBD2
V: TRBV13
length: 14
size: many
J: TRBJ2-7
DNA: TGTGCCAGCAGCCCGGGAGGGAGGGCCTACGAGCAGTACTTC
CDR3: CASSPGGRAYEQYF

D: -
V: TRBV2
length: 19
size: -
J: TRBJ2-4
DNA: TGTGCCAGCAGTGTCCGTTGGCCCAGGGGGGACTTAGCCAAAAACATTCAGTACTTC
CDR3: CASSVRWPRGDLAKNIQYF

D: -
V: TRBV29-1
length: 14
size: many
J: TRBJ2-5
DNA: TGCAGCGTTGCCCAACGCCACATCCAAGAGACCCAGTACTTC
CDR3: CSVAQRHIQETQYF

D: TRBD1
V: TRBV20-1
length: 13
size: -
J: TRBJ1-1
DNA: TGCAGTGCTAGGGGGGACAGTTCCACTGAAGCTTTCTTT
CDR3: CSARGDSSTEAFF

D: -
V: TRBV28
length: 12
size: few
J: TRBJ2-1
DNA: TGTGCCACCTACCAGGCCTACAATGAGCAGTTCTTC
CDR3: CATYQAYNEQFF

D: TRBD2
V: TRBV11-2
length: 17
size: -
J: TRBJ2-5
DNA: TGTGCCAGCAGCCCGCCGGGGGCAGCGGGAGTTACGGAGACCCAGTACTTC
CDR3: CASSPPGAAGVTETQYF

D: -
V: TRBV20-1
length: 13
size: many
J: TRBJ2-7
DNA: TGCAGTGCTAGAGATCGGGCGTTCGACGAGCAGTACTTC
CDR3: CSARDRAFDEQYF

D: TRBD2
V: TRBV5-6
length: 15
size: -
J: TRBJ2-1
DNA: TGTGCCAGCAGCCCGTCGGGACTAGCGGCAATTGAGCAGTTCTTC
CDR3: CASSPSGLAAIEQFF

D: -
V: TRBV12-3/TRBV12-4
length: 14
size: few
J: TRBJ2-7
DNA: TGTGCCAGCACCCCCGTGGGCTCCTTTCTCGAGCAGTACTTC
CDR3: CASTPVGSFLEQYF